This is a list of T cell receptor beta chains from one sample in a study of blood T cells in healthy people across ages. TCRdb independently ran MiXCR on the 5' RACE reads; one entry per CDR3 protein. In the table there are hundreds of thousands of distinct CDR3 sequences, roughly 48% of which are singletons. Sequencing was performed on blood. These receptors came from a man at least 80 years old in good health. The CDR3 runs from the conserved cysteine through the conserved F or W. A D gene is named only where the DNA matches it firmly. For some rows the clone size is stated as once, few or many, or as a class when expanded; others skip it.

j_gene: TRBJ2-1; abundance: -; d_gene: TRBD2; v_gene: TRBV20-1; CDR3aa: CSAAGGREQFF; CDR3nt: TGCAGTGCCGCGGGGGGGCGTGAGCAGTTCTTC
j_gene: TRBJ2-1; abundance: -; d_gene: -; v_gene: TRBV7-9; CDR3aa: CAANGEEQFF; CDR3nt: TGTGCCGCAAACGGGGAGGAGCAGTTCTTC
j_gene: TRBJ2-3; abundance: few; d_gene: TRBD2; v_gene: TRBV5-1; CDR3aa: CASSFQGTGGVTDTQYF; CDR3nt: TGCGCCAGCAGCTTCCAGGGAACGGGGGGAGTGACAGATACGCAGTATTTT
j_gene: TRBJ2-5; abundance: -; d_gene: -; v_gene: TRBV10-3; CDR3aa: CASPPGFGETQYF; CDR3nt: TGTGCCAGCCCCCCAGGATTCGGGGAGACCCAGTACTTC
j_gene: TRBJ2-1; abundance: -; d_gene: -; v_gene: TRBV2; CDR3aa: CASGPQTYNEQFF; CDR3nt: TGTGCCAGCGGGCCCCAGACCTACAATGAGCAGTTCTTC
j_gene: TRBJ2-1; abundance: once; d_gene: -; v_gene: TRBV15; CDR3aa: CATSRKPQGTNNEQFF; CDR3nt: TGTGCCACCAGCAGAAAACCCCAGGGGACTAACAATGAGCAGTTCTTC
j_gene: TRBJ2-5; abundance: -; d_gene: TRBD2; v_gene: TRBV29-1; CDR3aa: CSVDPGRARGNEQYF; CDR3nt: TGCAGCGTTGACCCCGGGAGGGCCCGAGGTAATGAGCAGTACTTC
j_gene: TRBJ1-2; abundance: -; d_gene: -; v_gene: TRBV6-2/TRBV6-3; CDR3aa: CASSLVNGPNYGYTF; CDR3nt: TGTGCCAGCAGTTTGGTCAACGGTCCTAACTATGGCTACACCTTC
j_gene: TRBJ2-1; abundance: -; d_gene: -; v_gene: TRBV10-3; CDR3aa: CAIRERLVTEQFF; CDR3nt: TGTGCCATCAGGGAGAGACTAGTAACTGAGCAGTTCTTC
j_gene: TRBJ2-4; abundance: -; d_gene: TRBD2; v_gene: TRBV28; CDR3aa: CASSLTGAGANIQYF; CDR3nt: TGTGCCAGCAGTTTAACAGGAGCGGGGGCAAACATTCAGTACTTC
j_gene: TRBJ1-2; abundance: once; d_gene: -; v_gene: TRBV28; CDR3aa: CASGPPQSYTF; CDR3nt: TGTGCCAGCGGGCCGCCCCAAAGCTACACCTTC
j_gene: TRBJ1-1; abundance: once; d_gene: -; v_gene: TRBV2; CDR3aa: CASSPQGFSIEAFF; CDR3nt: TGTGCCAGCAGCCCACAGGGTTTCAGCATTGAAGCTTTCTTT
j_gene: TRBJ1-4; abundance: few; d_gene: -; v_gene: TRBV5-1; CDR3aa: CASSSDATNEKLFF; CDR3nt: TGCGCCAGCAGCTCAGATGCAACTAATGAAAAACTGTTTTTT
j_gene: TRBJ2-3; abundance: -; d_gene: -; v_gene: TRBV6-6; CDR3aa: CDSKTGGTDTQYF; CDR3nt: TGTGACAGCAAAACGGGGGGCACAGATACGCAGTATTTT
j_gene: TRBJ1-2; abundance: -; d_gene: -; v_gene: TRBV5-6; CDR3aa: CASSGSGYYGYTF; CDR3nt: TGTGCCAGCAGCGGATCCGGCTACTATGGCTACACCTTC
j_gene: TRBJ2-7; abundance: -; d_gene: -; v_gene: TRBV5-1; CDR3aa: CASSSLDSTYEQYF; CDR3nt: TGCGCCAGCAGCTCCTTGGACAGCACCTACGAGCAGTACTTC
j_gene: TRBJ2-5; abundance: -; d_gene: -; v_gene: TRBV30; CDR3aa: CAWSVKGRETRYF; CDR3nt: TGTGCCTGGAGTGTAAAGGGTCGGGAGACCCGGTACTTC
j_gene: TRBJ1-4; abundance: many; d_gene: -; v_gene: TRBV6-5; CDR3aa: CASSYSTDSGEKLFF; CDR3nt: TGTGCCAGCAGTTACTCGACGGACAGTGGAGAAAAACTGTTTTTT
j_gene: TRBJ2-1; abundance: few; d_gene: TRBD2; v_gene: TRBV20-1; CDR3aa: CSASRAGGTFNEQFF; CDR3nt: TGCAGTGCTAGTCGAGCGGGGGGGACGTTCAATGAGCAGTTCTTC
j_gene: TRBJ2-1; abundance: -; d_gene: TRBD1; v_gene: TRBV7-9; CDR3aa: CASSHLPGQGAIEQFF; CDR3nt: TGTGCCAGCAGCCATTTACCGGGACAGGGGGCTATTGAGCAGTTCTTC
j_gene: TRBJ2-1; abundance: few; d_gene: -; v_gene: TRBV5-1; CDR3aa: CASSLAPGSSYNEQFF; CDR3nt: TGCGCCAGCAGCTTGGCCCCAGGGAGCTCCTACAATGAGCAGTTCTTC
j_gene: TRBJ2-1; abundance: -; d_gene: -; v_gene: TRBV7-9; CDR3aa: CASSLKGEQFF; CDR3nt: TGTGCCAGCAGCTTAAAGGGTGAGCAGTTCTTC
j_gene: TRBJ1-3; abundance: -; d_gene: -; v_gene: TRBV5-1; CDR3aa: CASSPGQRSGNTIYF; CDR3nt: TGCGCCAGCAGCCCGGGGCAGCGCTCTGGAAACACCATATATTTT
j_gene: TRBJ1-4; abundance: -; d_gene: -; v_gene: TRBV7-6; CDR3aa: CASSMNRGNDEKLFF; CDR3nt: TGTGCCAGCAGCATGAACCGGGGGAATGACGAAAAACTGTTTTTT
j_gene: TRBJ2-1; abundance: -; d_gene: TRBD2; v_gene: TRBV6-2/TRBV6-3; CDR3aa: CASSYPLSGDNNEQFF; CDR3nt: TGTGCCAGCAGTTACCCACTTAGCGGGGACAACAATGAGCAGTTCTTC
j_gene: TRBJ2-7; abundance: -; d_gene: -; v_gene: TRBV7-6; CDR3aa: CASSLGGAEEYEQYF; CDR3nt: TGTGCCAGCAGCTTAGGAGGGGCGGAAGAGTACGAGCAGTACTTC
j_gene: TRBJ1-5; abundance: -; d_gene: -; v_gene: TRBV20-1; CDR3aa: CSARGLGHNQPQHF; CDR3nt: TGCAGTGCTAGAGGATTGGGACACAATCAGCCCCAGCATTTT
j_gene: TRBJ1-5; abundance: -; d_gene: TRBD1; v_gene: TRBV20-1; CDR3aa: CSANQDTGGNQPQHF; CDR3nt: TGCAGTGCCAACCAGGATACAGGGGGGAATCAGCCCCAGCATTTT
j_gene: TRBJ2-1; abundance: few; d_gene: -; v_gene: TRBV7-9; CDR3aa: CASNPDNEQFF; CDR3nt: TGTGCCAGCAACCCCGACAATGAGCAGTTCTTC
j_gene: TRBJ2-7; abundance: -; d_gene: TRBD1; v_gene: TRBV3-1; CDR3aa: CASSQDGDSSYNEQYF; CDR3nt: TGTGCCAGCAGCCAAGATGGGGACAGCTCCTACAATGAGCAGTACTTC
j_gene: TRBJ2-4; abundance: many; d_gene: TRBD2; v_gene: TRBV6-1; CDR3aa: CASSDPSGGGLGAKNIQYF; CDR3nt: TGTGCCAGCAGCGATCCTAGCGGGGGGGGCCTTGGAGCCAAAAACATTCAGTACTTC
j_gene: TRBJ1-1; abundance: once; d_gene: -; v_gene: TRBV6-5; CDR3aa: CTSSYSTVANTEAFF; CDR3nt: TGTACCAGCAGTTACTCAACGGTGGCAAACACTGAAGCTTTCTTT
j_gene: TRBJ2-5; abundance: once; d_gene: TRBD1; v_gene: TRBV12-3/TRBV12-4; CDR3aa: CASSLSPTGWGETQYF; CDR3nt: TGTGCCAGCAGTTTATCCCCGACAGGGTGGGGGGAGACCCAGTACTTC
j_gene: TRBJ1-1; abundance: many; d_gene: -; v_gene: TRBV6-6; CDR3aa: CASTNTELNTEAFF; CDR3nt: TGTGCCAGCACCAACACAGAACTAAACACTGAAGCTTTCTTT
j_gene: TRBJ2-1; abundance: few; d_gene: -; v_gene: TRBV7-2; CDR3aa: CASSLAGADYNEQFF; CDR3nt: TGTGCCAGCAGCTTAGCCGGGGCCGATTACAATGAGCAGTTCTTC
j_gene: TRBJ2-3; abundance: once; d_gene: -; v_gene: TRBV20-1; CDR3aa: CSARDSHSGGADTQYF; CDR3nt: TGCAGTGCTAGAGACTCACACTCCGGCGGGGCAGATACGCAGTATTTT
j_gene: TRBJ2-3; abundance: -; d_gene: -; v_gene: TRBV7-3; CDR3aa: CASSLTRGRGADTQYF; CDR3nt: TGTGCCAGCAGCTTAACTAGGGGCAGGGGCGCAGATACGCAGTATTTT
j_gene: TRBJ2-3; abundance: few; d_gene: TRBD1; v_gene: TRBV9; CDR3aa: CASSIGTGAAHSTDTQYF; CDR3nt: TGTGCCAGCAGCATCGGGACAGGGGCCGCGCATTCCACAGATACGCAGTATTTT
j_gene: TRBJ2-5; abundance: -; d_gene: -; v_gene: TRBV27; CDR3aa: CASSLSGPGLETQYF; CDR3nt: TGTGCCAGCAGTTTATCGGGGCCAGGATTAGAGACCCAGTACTTC
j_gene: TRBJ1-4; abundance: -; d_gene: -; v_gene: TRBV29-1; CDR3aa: CSVDGPGNEKLFF; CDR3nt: TGCAGCGTTGATGGTCCAGGGAATGAAAAACTGTTTTTT
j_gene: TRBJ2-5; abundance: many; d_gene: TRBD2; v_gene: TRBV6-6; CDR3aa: CASGHPGGGYQETQYF; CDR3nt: TGTGCCAGCGGGCATCCAGGCGGGGGGTACCAAGAGACCCAGTACTTC
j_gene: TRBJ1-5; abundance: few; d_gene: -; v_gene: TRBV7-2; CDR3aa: CASSPPGPQPQHF; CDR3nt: TGTGCCAGCAGCCCGCCAGGCCCGCAGCCCCAGCATTTT
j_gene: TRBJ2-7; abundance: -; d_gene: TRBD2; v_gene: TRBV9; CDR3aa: CASSVSGGPYEQYF; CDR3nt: TGTGCCAGCAGCGTTAGCGGGGGGCCCTACGAGCAGTACTTC
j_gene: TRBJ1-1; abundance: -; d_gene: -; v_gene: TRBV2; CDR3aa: CARGGHTEAFF; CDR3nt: TGTGCCAGAGGGGGTCACACTGAAGCTTTCTTT
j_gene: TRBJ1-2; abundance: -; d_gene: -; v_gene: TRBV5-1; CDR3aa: CASSPGGRDFYGYTF; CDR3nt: TGCGCCAGCAGCCCGGGGGGCAGGGACTTCTATGGCTACACCTTC
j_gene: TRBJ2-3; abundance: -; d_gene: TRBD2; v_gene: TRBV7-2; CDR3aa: CASSLVATSGGARDTQYF; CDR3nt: TGTGCCAGCAGCTTAGTTGCGACTAGCGGGGGGGCAAGAGATACGCAGTATTTT
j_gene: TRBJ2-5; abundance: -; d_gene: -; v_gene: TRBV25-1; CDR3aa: CASSEGAGATETQYF; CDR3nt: TGTGCCAGCAGTGAAGGGGCGGGGGCGACAGAGACCCAGTACTTC
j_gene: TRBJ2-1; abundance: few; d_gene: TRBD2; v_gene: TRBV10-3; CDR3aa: CAISEPPLAGIYNEQFF; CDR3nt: TGTGCCATCAGTGAACCCCCCCTAGCGGGGATCTACAATGAGCAGTTCTTC
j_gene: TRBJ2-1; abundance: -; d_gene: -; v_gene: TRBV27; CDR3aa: CASSFFGAGPYNEQFF; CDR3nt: TGTGCCAGCAGTTTCTTCGGCGCGGGGCCCTACAATGAGCAGTTCTTC
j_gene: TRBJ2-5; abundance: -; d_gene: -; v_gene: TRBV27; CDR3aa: CASSFWAGETQYF; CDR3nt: TGTGCCAGCAGTTTTTGGGCCGGGGAGACCCAGTACTTC
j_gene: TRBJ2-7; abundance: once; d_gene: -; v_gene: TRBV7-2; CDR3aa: CTSSPGGAGTYEQYF; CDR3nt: TGTACCAGCAGCCCTGGGGGGGCAGGGACCTACGAGCAGTACTTC
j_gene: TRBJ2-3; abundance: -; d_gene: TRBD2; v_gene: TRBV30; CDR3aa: CAWSGASGGSNTQYF; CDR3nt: TGTGCCTGGAGTGGTGCTAGCGGGGGCTCGAATACGCAGTATTTT
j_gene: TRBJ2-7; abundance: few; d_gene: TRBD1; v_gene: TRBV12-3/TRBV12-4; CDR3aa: CASSPTGRYEQYF; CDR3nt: TGTGCCAGCAGTCCGACAGGGCGATACGAGCAGTACTTC
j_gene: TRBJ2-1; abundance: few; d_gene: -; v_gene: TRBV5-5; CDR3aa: CASSLWGPYNEQFF; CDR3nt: TGTGCCAGCAGCCTCTGGGGTCCCTACAATGAGCAGTTCTTC
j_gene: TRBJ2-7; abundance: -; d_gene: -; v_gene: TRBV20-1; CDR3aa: CSAPAGTISGEQYF; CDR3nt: TGCAGTGCTCCGGCTGGAACCATTAGCGGCGAGCAGTACTTC
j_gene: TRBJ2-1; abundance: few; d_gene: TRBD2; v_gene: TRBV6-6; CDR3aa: CASSYAGGYNEQFF; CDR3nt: TGTGCCAGCAGTTACGCGGGGGGATACAATGAGCAGTTCTTC
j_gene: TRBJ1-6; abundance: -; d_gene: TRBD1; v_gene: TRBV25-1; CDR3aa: CASRKGGSSYNSPLHF; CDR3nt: TGTGCCAGCAGGAAAGGGGGCAGCTCCTATAATTCACCCCTCCACTTT